The clone carrying this TCR beta chain has only one observation. The antigen is undetermined. The data were taken from a study of T-cell memory formation after mild COVID-19. V gave up 1 base and J gave up 1 base, with 10 bases separating them. The CDR3 sequence is 15 residues long. The germline CDR1 and CDR2 sequences are SEHNR and FQNEAQ (reference sequence). Broader study findings: Most CD4+ clones that shrank were in CM and EM, while CD8+ ones turned up in EMRA. There was a balanced CD4/CD8 profile in clones contracting day 15 to 85, and later expanders leaned CD4+. Pre-infection memory held some responding clones, suggesting pre-existing cross-reactive T cells responded.

The authors produced TCR alpha and TCR beta cDNA libraries with sample barcodes and UMIs by 5'RACE using constant-segment primers. MiXCR was run by TCRdb on the 5' RACE reads, yielding one entry per CDR3 protein. The data contain 450,000 or so distinct CDR3 sequences, around a quarter of them seen just once; the ten biggest clones take up about an eighth. The source material was PBMCs or a T cell subset sorted from them (not recorded which). V usage is TRBV7-9 and J usage is TRBJ2-5; possible D gene TRBD1, 5 bases. This TCR was recovered from an adult woman who had mild COVID-19 (a few samples of this study predate the infection). Cell type and time point are not known. The chain's CDR3 is CASSLERRAQETQYF. DNA of the CDR3: TGTGCCAGCAGCTTAGAACGCAGGGCCCAAGAGACCCAGTACTTC.